This T cell receptor (beta chain) appears in the sequencing data of a study of T cells in Graves' hyperthyroidism and ophthalmopathy. Amplified regions were TCR beta CDR3 sequences from RNA transcripts. During a first-round RT-PCR of the TCR CDR3, the HTBI primer set was used. Each CDR3 protein is one row after TCRdb ran MiXCR on the multiplex PCR reads. The sample lists about 200,000 distinct CDR3 sequences, 15% to 20% occurring once. Germline V gene data show CDR1 as DFQATT and CDR2 as SNEGSKA (reference sequence). V was pared by 3 bases and J by 10 bases, with 16 bases between. CDR3 size: 13 residues. The table lists this clonotype with many counts.

V and J are TRBV20-1 and TRBJ2-1; the D gene is possibly TRBD2 (7 bases). Sequencing used blood. This receptor was obtained from a man in his forties or fifties with Graves' hyperthyroidism. The chain's CDR3 is CSARKGGADEQFF. The CDR3 region has the DNA TGCAGTGCTAGGAAGGGGGGGGCCGACGAGCAGTTCTTC.